The clone carrying this T cell receptor beta chain has more than one count but fewer than ten. This sample stems from a study of response to subunit inactivated influenza vaccine. TCRdb used MiXCR to reprocess the RT-PCR reads, holding one entry per CDR3 protein. Among 600,000 to 850,000 distinct CDR3 sequences listed, less than 15% were seen once. The CDR3 is 15 residues long. Trimming left V 4 bases short and J 6 bases short, with 19 bases between. Germline CDR1 is LGHDT and CDR2 is YNNKEL (reference sequence). The chain joins TRBV3-1 to TRBJ2-7, with no clear D. This specimen consisted of PBMCs from blood, obtained 14 to 15 days before vaccination. The receptor was derived from a man aged 45-65 years who received an inactivated influenza vaccine. This CDR3 reads CASSLLGPRGSEQYF. The CDR3 DNA is TGTGCCAGCAGCCTATTGGGCCCTCGTGGGTCCGAGCAGTACTTC.